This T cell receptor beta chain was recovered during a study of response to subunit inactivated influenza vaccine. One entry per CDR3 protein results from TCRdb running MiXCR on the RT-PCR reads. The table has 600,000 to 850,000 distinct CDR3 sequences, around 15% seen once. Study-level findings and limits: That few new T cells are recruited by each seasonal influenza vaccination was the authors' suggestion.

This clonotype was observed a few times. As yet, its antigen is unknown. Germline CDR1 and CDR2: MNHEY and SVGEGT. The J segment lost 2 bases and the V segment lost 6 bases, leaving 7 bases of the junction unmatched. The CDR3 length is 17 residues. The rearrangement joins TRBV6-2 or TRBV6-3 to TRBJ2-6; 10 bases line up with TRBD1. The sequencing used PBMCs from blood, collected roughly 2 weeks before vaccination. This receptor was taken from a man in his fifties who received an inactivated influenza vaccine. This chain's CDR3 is CASSLGTGVPGANVLTF. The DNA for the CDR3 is TGTGCCAGCAGCCTAGGGACAGGGGTTCCTGGGGCCAACGTCCTGACTTTC.